The 8 T cell receptor beta chains reported below all come from one sample, sequenced in a study of OX40 agonist ivuxolimab in advanced cancers. Using immunoSEQ multiplex PCR, the repertoire was profiled, and TCRdb retains in-frame clones only, with some absent. The table records around 53,000 clones, 75% to 85% of them present only once. Sequences were derived from CD4+ or CD8+ T cells sorted from blood, sampled in a trial of the OX40 agonist ivuxolimab. All receptors come from an adult with an advanced solid tumor such as melanoma, head and neck, liver or kidney cancer.

V usage is TRBV19 and J usage is TRBJ2-4; 9 bases align to TRBD2. Losses at the gene ends were 0 bases for V and 6 bases for J; bases not matched to a gene: 6. Germline lookup yields CDR1 LNHDA and CDR2 SQIVND (reference sequence). This CDR3 has 16 residues. The CDR3, as DNA: TGTGCCAGTAGTATAGATAGCGGGGGCGGAGGAAACATTCAGTACTTC. It yields the protein CASSIDSGGGGNIQYF.

The chain is built from TRBV10-2 and TRBJ2-5; TRBD2 matches at 10 bases. The J segment lost 5 bases and the V segment lost 8 bases, leaving 14 bases of the junction unmatched. The CDR3 extends over 16 amino acids. Germline V gene data show CDR1 as WSHSY and CDR2 as SAAADI. CDR3 nucleotides: TGCGCCAGCTCGCCCGGGACTAGCGTACGGGGCGAGACCCAGTACTTC. It is translated as CASSPGTSVRGETQYF.

The V and J genes are TRBV5-4 and TRBJ1-2; 7 bases are a match to TRBD1. The trim removed 6 bases at V and 4 bases at J, leaving 9 bases unmatched. Germline lookup yields CDR1 SGHNT and CDR2 YYREEE (reference sequence). There are 14 residues in the CDR3. The CDR3 here is CASTKAGQFYGYTF. The CDR3 DNA sequence: TGTGCCAGCACCAAAGCGGGACAGTTCTATGGCTACACCTTC.

This clone has just one count. This chain joins TRBV9 and TRBJ2-3, with 8 bases fitting TRBD2. CDR3 length: 18 residues. V shed 0 bases and J 2 bases; nucleotides not matched to a gene: 11. CDR1 is SGDLS, CDR2 YYNGEE, per germline. CDR3 nucleotide sequence: TGTGCCAGCAGCGTAGCTCTGCCTAGCGGGTACCTCACAGATACGCAGTATTTT. Amino acids: CASSVALPSGYLTDTQYF. Using reference TRBV9 and TRBJ2-3 for the parts outside the CDR3, the full variable domain is DSGVTQTPKHLITATGQRVTLRCSPRSGDLSVYWYQQSLDQGLQFLIQYYNGEERAKGNILERFSAQQFPDLHSELNLSSLELGDSALYFCASSVALPSGYLTDTQYFGPGTRLTVL.

This clone was seen only once. V usage is TRBV5-6 and J usage is TRBJ2-1, with unresolved D. V lost 2 bases and J lost 0, with 18 bases in between. Germline loops: CDR1 SGHDT, CDR2 YYEEEE. This CDR3 comprises 18 residues. The CDR3 sequence: CASSFFLPPGRSYNEQFF. Here the CDR3 DNA reads TGTGCCAGCAGCTTTTTCCTCCCCCCTGGACGCTCCTACAATGAGCAGTTCTTC.

This chain links TRBV11-2 with TRBJ1-3; 8 bases align to TRBD1. The germline CDR1 and CDR2 sequences are SGHAT and FQNNGV. There are 16 residues in the CDR3. The V segment lost 3 bases and the J segment 0 bases; nucleotides outside the gene matches: 4. This CDR3 is CASSLDRAGSGNTIYF. In DNA, the CDR3 is TGTGCCAGCAGCTTGGACAGGGCCGGCTCTGGAAACACCATATATTTT.

The chain joins TRBV29-1 to TRBJ1-5, with a possible D match to TRBD1 (5 bases). Trimming cost V 4 bases and J 9 bases, with 13 bases left between them. CDR3 length: 12 residues. Germline CDR1 reads SQVTM; CDR2 reads ANQGSEA. The CDR3 sequence: CSVGDGAGPQHF. Here the CDR3 DNA reads TGCAGCGTTGGGGACGGTGCGGGGCCCCAGCATTTT.

This sequence joins TRBV19 and TRBJ2-2; 7 bases map to TRBD1. From germline, CDR1 is LNHDA and CDR2 SQIVND (reference sequence). This CDR3 has 17 amino acids. V shed 3 bases, J shed 1 base, and the junction held 8 bases outside the gene matches. CDR3 in DNA: TGTGCCAGTAGTATTGGGATGGGGACAGTGAACACCGGGGAGCTGTTTTTT. Its protein is CASSIGMGTVNTGELFF.